Listed below are T cell receptor beta chains from one sample, sequenced in a study of preoperative IRX-2 immunotherapy in early breast cancer. This table comes from immunoSEQ multiplex PCR, and its TCRdb copy is limited to in-frame clones, with some not included. Seen here are around 57,000 clones, approximately 94% observed once, and the top ten hold around 1.7%. The specimen was taken from a patient treated with IRX-2 immunotherapy. The receptors stem from a human donor with breast cancer. The CDR3 runs from the conserved cysteine through the conserved F or W. The order of the fields is V gene, D gene, clone size, J gene, CDR3 DNA, CDR3 protein. The D gene is left open where the match is weak. Where a row states a size, it is once, few, many or the class of an expanded clone; other rows omit it.

TRBV5-1	-	-	TRBJ2-2	TGCGCCAGCAACGACGGTACCGGGGAGCTGTTTTTT	CASNDGTGELFF
TRBV4-2	-	-	TRBJ1-2	TGTGCCAGCAGCCAAGTTGTCGTCAACGGCTATGGCTACACCTTC	CASSQVVVNGYGYTF
TRBV7-6	TRBD1	-	TRBJ2-2	TGTGCCAGCAGCTCCCGACAGGGTGGCACCGGGGAGCTGTTTTTT	CASSSRQGGTGELFF
TRBV5-1	-	-	TRBJ2-7	TGCGCCAGCAGCAGGGTAGGCCCGGGATCCTACGAGCAGTACTTC	CASSRVGPGSYEQYF
TRBV7-2	TRBD1	-	TRBJ1-5	TGTGCCAGCAGCTTAGGGACAGGTAAAGCCCCCAATCAGCCCCAGCATTTT	CASSLGTGKAPNQPQHF
TRBV5-6	-	-	TRBJ1-2	TGTGCCAGCAGCTTGGGGGCCCCAAACGACTATGGCTACACCTTC	CASSLGAPNDYGYTF
TRBV6-5	-	-	TRBJ2-1	TGTGCCAGCAGCACGGTCGGTGAGCAGTTCTTC	CASSTVGEQFF
TRBV7-3	-	-	TRBJ2-2	TGTGCCAGCAGTCCCCTTCCGGGCCTGCGACTGACCGGGGAGCTGTTTTTT	CASSPLPGLRLTGELFF
TRBV5-1	-	-	TRBJ2-1	TGCGCCAGCAGCTTTACTACTAACCCCCACAATGAGCAGTTCTTC	CASSFTTNPHNEQFF
TRBV18	-	few	TRBJ1-1	TGTGCCAGCTCACTGAACACTGAAGCTTTCTTT	CASSLNTEAFF
TRBV30	-	-	TRBJ2-1	TGTGCCTGGAATTGGAGGGGGAGAGGCCATGAGCAGTTCTTC	CAWNWRGRGHEQFF
TRBV7-9	-	-	TRBJ2-3	TGTGCCAGCAGCTTAAAACGTCTAGTCGGCACAGATACGCAGTATTTT	CASSLKRLVGTDTQYF
TRBV9	-	-	TRBJ1-3	TGTGCCAGCAGCGAGGACCCCTATACTGGAAACACCATATATTTT	CASSEDPYTGNTIYF
TRBV27	-	-	TRBJ1-5	TGTGCCAGCACCAGAACGGGGGGAAATCAGCCCCAGCATTTT	CASTRTGGNQPQHF
TRBV15	-	-	TRBJ1-2	TGTGCCACCAGCAGAGATGGGGATTATGGCTACACCTTC	CATSRDGDYGYTF
TRBV14	-	-	TRBJ2-7	TGTGCCAGCAGCCAAGTCCCTACAGGGATCTACGAGCAGTACTTC	CASSQVPTGIYEQYF
TRBV7-3	-	-	TRBJ2-1	TGTGCCAGCAGCTTACGGAGCGGCTACAATGAGCAGTTCTTC	CASSLRSGYNEQFF
TRBV5-1	-	-	TRBJ2-5	TGCGCCAGCAACAAGGGTCCGGGACACCTCCAAGAGACCCAGTACTTC	CASNKGPGHLQETQYF
TRBV6-5	-	once	TRBJ1-4	TGTGCCAGCGGGGGGAATGCTGAAAAACTGTTTTTT	CASGGNAEKLFF
TRBV7-8	-	-	TRBJ1-4	TGTGCCAGCAGCTTAGCCCCCCGCCAATGGGAAAAACTGTTTTTT	CASSLAPRQWEKLFF
TRBV7-6	TRBD1	-	TRBJ2-7	TGTGCCAGCAGCTTGCGGACAGGGGAGCTCCCCTACGAGCAGTACTTC	CASSLRTGELPYEQYF
TRBV18	-	-	TRBJ1-1	TGTGCCAGCTCACCGGTCAGGGGCCCGAACACTGAAGCTTTCTTT	CASSPVRGPNTEAFF